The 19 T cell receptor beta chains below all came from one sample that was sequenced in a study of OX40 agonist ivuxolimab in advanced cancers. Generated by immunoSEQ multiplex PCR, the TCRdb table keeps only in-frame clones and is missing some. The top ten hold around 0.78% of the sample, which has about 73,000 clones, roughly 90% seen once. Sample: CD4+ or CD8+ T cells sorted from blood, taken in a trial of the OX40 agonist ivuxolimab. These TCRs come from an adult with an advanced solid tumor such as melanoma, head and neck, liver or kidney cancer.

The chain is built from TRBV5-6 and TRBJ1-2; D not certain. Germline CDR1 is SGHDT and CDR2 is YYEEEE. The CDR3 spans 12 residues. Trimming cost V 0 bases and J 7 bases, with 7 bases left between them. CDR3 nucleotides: TGTGCCAGCAGCTTGGGGGTAGCTGGCTACACCTTC. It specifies CASSLGVAGYTF.

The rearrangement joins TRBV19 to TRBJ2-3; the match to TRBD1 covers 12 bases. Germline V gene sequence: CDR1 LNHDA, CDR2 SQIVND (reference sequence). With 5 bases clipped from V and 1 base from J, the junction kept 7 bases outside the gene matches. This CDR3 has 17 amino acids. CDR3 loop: CASSPGTGGWGTDTQYF. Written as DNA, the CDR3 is TGTGCCAGTAGTCCCGGGACAGGGGGCTGGGGCACAGATACGCAGTATTTT.

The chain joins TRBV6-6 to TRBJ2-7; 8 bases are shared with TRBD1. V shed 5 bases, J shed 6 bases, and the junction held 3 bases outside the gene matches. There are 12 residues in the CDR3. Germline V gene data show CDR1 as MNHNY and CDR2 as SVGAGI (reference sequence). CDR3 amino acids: CASSQGAREQYF. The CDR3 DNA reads TGTGCCAGCAGTCAGGGGGCGCGCGAGCAGTACTTC.

The CDR3 DNA reads as TGCAGTGCTAGGAAGGGTAGGTCTTTCTTT. Amino acid sequence: CSARKGRSFF. V usage is TRBV20-1 and J usage is TRBJ1-1, with no clear D. The CDR3 extends over 10 amino acids. Germline-derived CDR1 and CDR2 are DFQATT and SNEGSKA (reference sequence). The germline V and J ends were trimmed by 3 bases and 12 bases, with 11 bases remaining between them.

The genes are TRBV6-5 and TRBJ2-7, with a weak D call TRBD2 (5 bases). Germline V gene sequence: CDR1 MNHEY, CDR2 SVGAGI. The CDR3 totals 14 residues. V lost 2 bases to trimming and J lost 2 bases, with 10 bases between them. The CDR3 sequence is CASSYRGRAYEQYF. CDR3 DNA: TGTGCCAGCAGTTACAGAGGGCGAGCCTACGAGCAGTACTTC.

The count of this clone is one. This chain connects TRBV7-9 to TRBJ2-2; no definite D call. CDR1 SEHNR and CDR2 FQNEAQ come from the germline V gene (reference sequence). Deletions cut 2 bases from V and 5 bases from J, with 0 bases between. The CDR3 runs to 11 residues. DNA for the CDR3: TGTGCCAGCAGCTTAACCGGGGAGCTGTTTTTT. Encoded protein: CASSLTGELFF.

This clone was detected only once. CDR3 amino acids: CASTPRGGGRTEAFF. The CDR3 region has the DNA TGTGCCAGCACCCCCCGAGGGGGGGGCCGGACTGAAGCTTTCTTT. This chain connects TRBV5-4 to TRBJ1-1, with TRBD1 as a possible D gene (6 bases). The CDR3 extends over 15 amino acids. CDR1 is SGHNT and CDR2 is YYREEE in the germline V gene (reference sequence). V shed 6 bases and J shed 5 bases, with 20 bases lying between them.

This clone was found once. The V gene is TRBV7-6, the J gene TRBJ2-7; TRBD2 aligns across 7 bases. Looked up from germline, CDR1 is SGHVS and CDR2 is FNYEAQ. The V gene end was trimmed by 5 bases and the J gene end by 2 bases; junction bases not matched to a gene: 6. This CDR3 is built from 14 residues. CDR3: CASSPRAGPYEQYF. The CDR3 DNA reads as TGTGCCAGCAGCCCTCGAGCGGGACCCTACGAGCAGTACTTC.

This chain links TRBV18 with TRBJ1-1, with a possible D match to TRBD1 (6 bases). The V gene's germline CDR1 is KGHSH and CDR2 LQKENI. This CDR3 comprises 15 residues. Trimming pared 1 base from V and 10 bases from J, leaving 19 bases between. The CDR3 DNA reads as TGTGCCAGCTCACCACTAATTGGACAGCAAGGGGTAGCTTTCTTT. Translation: CASSPLIGQQGVAFF.

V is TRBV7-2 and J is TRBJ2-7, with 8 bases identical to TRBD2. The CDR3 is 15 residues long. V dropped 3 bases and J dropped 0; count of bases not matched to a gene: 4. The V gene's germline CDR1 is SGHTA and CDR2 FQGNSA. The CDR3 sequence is CASSFTGTSSYEQYF. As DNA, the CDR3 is TGTGCCAGCAGCTTTACCGGGACTAGCTCCTACGAGCAGTACTTC.

DNA for the CDR3: TGCGCCAGCAGTCGGGGGGCAGGGAACACTGAAGCTTTCTTT. Translating it yields CASSRGAGNTEAFF. The V gene is TRBV4-1, the J gene TRBJ1-1; maybe TRBD1 (6 bases). The CDR3 loop spans 14 amino acids. Germline CDR1 and CDR2: MGHRA and YSYEKL. The V end lost 6 bases, the J end lost 1 base, and 12 bases lay between the germline ends.

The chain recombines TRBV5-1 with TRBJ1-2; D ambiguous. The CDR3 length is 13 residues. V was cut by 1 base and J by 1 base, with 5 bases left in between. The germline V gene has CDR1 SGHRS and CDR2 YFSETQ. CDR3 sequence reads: CASSLTDNYGYTF. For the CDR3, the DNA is TGCGCCAGCAGCTTGACGGATAACTATGGCTACACCTTC.

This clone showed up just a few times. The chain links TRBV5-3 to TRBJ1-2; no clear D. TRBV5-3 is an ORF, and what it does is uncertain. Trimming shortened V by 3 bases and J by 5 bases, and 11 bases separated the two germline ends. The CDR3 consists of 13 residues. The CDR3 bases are TGTGCCAGAAGCTGGGTCCTTGGGTATGGCTACACCTTC. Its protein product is CARSWVLGYGYTF.

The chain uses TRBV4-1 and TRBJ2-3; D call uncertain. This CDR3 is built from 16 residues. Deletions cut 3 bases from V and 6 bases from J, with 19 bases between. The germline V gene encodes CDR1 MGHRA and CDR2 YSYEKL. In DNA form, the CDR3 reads TGCGCCAGCAGCCACCCAGCCCGGAGAAGGTCGGATACGCAGTATTTT. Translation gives CASSHPARRRSDTQYF.

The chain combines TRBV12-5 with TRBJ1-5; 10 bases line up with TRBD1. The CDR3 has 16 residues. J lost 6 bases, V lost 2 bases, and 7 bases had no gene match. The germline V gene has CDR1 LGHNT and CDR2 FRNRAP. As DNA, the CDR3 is TGTGCTAGTGGTTTGCCGGGACAGGGGATGAGTCAGCCCCAGCATTTT. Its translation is CASGLPGQGMSQPQHF.

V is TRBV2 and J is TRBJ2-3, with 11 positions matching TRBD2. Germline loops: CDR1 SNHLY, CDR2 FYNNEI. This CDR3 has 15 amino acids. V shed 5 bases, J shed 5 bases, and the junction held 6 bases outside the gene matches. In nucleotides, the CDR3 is TGTGCCAGCAGTCTTAGCGGGAGGGCCGGAGATACGCAGTATTTT. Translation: CASSLSGRAGDTQYF.

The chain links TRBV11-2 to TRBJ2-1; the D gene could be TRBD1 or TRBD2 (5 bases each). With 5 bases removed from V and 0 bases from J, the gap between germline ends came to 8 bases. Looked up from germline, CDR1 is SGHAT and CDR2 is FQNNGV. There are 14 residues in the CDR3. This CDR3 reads CASSGGSSYNEQFF. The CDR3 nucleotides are TGTGCCAGCAGCGGGGGAAGCTCCTACAATGAGCAGTTCTTC.

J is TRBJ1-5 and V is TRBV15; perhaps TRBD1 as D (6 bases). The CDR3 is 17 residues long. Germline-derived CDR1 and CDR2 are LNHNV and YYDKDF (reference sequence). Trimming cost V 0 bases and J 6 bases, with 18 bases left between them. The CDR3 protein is CATSREMGGGVGQPQHF. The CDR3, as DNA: TGTGCCACCAGCAGAGAGATGGGGGGGGGCGTCGGTCAGCCCCAGCATTTT.

DNA for the CDR3: TGTGCCAGCAGTACCCGACAGGGGGCTGGTCAGCCCCAGCATTTT. Translation: CASSTRQGAGQPQHF. The V gene is TRBV6-6, the J gene TRBJ1-5, with TRBD1 matching over 10 bases. In germline, CDR1 is MNHNY, CDR2 SVGAGI (reference sequence). The CDR3 runs to 15 residues. Germline trimming cut 5 bases from V and 6 bases from J; bases unmatched to any gene: 7.